The rows below give T cell receptor beta chains drawn from one sample of a study of blood T cells in healthy people across ages. TCRdb re-derived calls from the 5' RACE reads in MiXCR, one entry per CDR3 protein. The table shows about 1,500,000 distinct CDR3 sequences, with over 25% occurring only once. What was sequenced was blood. These receptors all come from a woman aged 30 to 39 in good health. Each CDR3 is given with its conserved first and last residue. The D gene is left open where the match is weak. Only part of the rows carry a size: once, few, many, or a class if the clone is expanded.

clone_size d_call j_call v_call cdr3_aa cdr3_nt
- - TRBJ2-5 TRBV18 CASSPTDSYRETQYF TGTGCCAGCTCACCAACAGACTCCTATAGAGAGACCCAGTACTTC
- TRBD2 TRBJ2-7 TRBV15 CAISDVEGGAGGSFFYEQYF TGTGCCATCAGTGATGTTGAGGGGGGAGCGGGAGGGAGTTTTTTCTACGAGCAGTACTTC
once - TRBJ2-3 TRBV7-2 CASSPRRGTQYF TGTGCCAGCAGCCCGAGGCGCGGTACGCAGTATTTT
- - TRBJ2-1 TRBV18 CASLPGSRGETQFF TGTGCCAGCTTACCAGGATCCAGGGGGGAGACCCAGTTCTTC
few - TRBJ1-5 TRBV12-3/TRBV12-4 CASSPALRSDQPQHF TGTGCCAGCAGTCCGGCCCTGAGGTCTGATCAGCCCCAGCATTTT
- - TRBJ2-4 TRBV5-1 CASSSPSKNIQYF TGCGCCAGCAGTTCTCCCTCCAAAAACATTCAGTACTTC
- - TRBJ2-7 TRBV28 CASSFSKVVNEQYF TGTGCCAGCAGTTTCTCCAAGGTGGTAAACGAGCAGTACTTC
- TRBD1 TRBJ1-2 TRBV29-1 CSVVRDSRLGGYTF TGCAGCGTTGTTCGGGACAGTCGGCTAGGTGGCTACACCTTC
few TRBD2 TRBJ2-3 TRBV4-2 CASSQGIAGGQDTQYF TGTGCCAGCAGCCAAGGGATAGCGGGGGGTCAAGATACGCAGTATTTT
few - TRBJ1-5 TRBV24-1 CATRAGGENQPQHF TGTGCCACCAGGGCCGGCGGGGAAAATCAGCCCCAGCATTTT
- - TRBJ2-1 TRBV7-9 CASGRPSGGYNEQFF TGTGCCAGCGGCAGGCCCAGTGGGGGATACAATGAGCAGTTCTTC
- - TRBJ1-2 TRBV6-5 CASSYSRSGAPGYTF TGTGCCAGCAGTTACTCGAGGTCCGGGGCTCCCGGCTACACCTTC
- TRBD2 TRBJ2-1 TRBV24-1 CATSDPRRGDGEQFF TGTGCCACCAGTGATCCGCGCCGGGGGGATGGTGAGCAGTTCTTC
- TRBD2 TRBJ2-5 TRBV5-1 CASSLVARTSGRALETRYF TGCGCCAGCAGCTTGGTCGCCCGGACTAGCGGGAGGGCCCTCGAGACCCGGTACTTC
- - TRBJ2-3 TRBV6-2/TRBV6-3 CASSLPHSADTQYF TGTGCCAGCAGTTTACCCCATAGCGCAGATACGCAGTATTTT
- - TRBJ1-5 TRBV6-2/TRBV6-3 CASCRTGISNQPQHF TGTGCCAGCTGTCGCACGGGAATCAGCAATCAGCCCCAGCATTTT
- - TRBJ1-1 TRBV25-1 CASSDSWGGRTEAFF TGTGCCAGCAGTGATTCTTGGGGGGGCAGGACTGAAGCTTTCTTT
few - TRBJ2-3 TRBV28 CASRGDGTDTQYF TGTGCCAGCAGAGGGGATGGCACAGATACGCAGTATTTT
- - TRBJ2-5 TRBV20-1 CSAREWGGPFNEQYF TGCAGTGCTAGAGAATGGGGGGGGCCTTTCAATGAGCAGTACTTC
- TRBD1 TRBJ1-2 TRBV25-1 CASPTGTVAANGYTF TGTGCCAGCCCTACGGGGACAGTCGCAGCGAATGGCTACACCTTC
many - TRBJ1-2 TRBV4-3 CASSQDRRVTYGYTF TGCGCCAGCAGCCAAGATAGGCGTGTGACCTATGGCTACACCTTC
- - TRBJ2-1 TRBV20-1 CSARSSSGQINEQVF TGCAGTGCTAGAAGCTCCTCCGGGCAAATAAATGAGCAGGTCTTC
- TRBD1 TRBJ1-6 TRBV20-1 CSSRDGSAGGQSPLHF TGCAGTTCTAGAGATGGATCGGCAGGGGGTCAATCACCCCTCCACTTT
few TRBD2 TRBJ2-7 TRBV29-1 CSVEGGDLSYEQYF TGCAGCGTTGAGGGGGGGGACCTGTCCTACGAGCAGTACTTC
- TRBD1 TRBJ1-1 TRBV7-2 CASSSGQGRNTEAFF TGTGCCAGCAGCTCCGGACAGGGGAGGAACACTGAAGCTTTCTTT
- - TRBJ2-1 TRBV5-1 CASSLGQQVGEQFF TGCGCCAGCAGCTTGGGACAGCAGGTGGGTGAGCAGTTCTTC
many TRBD2 TRBJ2-3 TRBV4-1 CASSPGTSGVILDTQYF TGCGCCAGCAGCCCGGGGACTAGCGGGGTCATTTTGGATACGCAGTATTTT
- - TRBJ1-1 TRBV3-1 CASSLYRQNTEAFF TGTGCCAGCAGCCTATATAGACAGAACACTGAAGCTTTCTTT
few TRBD1 TRBJ2-7 TRBV28 CASSPPGTGRNEQYF TGTGCCAGCAGCCCCCCTGGGACAGGGCGGAACGAGCAGTACTTC
- TRBD1 TRBJ2-7 TRBV12-3/TRBV12-4 CASCKTGGPYEQYF TGTGCCAGCTGCAAAACAGGGGGTCCGTACGAGCAGTACTTC
few TRBD2 TRBJ2-1 TRBV11-3 CASSLVDGGEQFF TGTGCCAGCAGCTTAGTTGACGGGGGGGAGCAGTTCTTC
- - TRBJ2-1 TRBV5-4 CASSPGTYSYNEQFF TGTGCCAGCAGCCCCGGGACCTACTCCTACAATGAGCAGTTCTTC
many - TRBJ2-3 TRBV29-1 CSVSFRGANTQYF TGCAGCGTCTCCTTTCGCGGGGCGAATACGCAGTATTTT
- - TRBJ2-5 TRBV12-3/TRBV12-4 CASSFTGGEETQYF TGTGCCAGCAGTTTTACGGGGGGCGAAGAGACCCAGTACTTC
- TRBD1 TRBJ1-1 TRBV7-9 CANSAGTGWPEAFF TGTGCCAACAGCGCAGGGACAGGGTGGCCTGAAGCTTTCTTT
- - TRBJ2-1 TRBV29-1 CSVGDWGNEQFF TGCAGCGTTGGGGACTGGGGGAATGAGCAGTTCTTC
many - TRBJ2-3 TRBV5-1 CASSPMAGLRDTQYF TGCGCCAGCAGCCCCATGGCAGGGCTGCGAGATACGCAGTATTTT
- TRBD2 TRBJ2-1 TRBV29-1 CSVGRGGLGGEQFF TGCAGCGTGGGACGGGGGGGCCTTGGCGGTGAGCAGTTCTTC
few TRBD2 TRBJ2-1 TRBV5-1 CASSSGGSGAGGFF TGCGCCAGCAGCTCCGGCGGGTCGGGAGCGGGAGGGTTCTTC
few TRBD1 TRBJ1-4 TRBV4-2 CASSQETGDEKLFF TGTGCCAGCAGCCAAGAGACAGGGGACGAAAAACTGTTTTTT
- - TRBJ2-5 TRBV5-1 CASNLGTSAETQYF TGCGCCAGCAACTTGGGGACTTCCGCTGAGACCCAGTACTTC
few TRBD1 TRBJ1-2 TRBV9 CASSPRTGLDYGYTF TGTGCCAGCAGCCCCAGGACAGGGTTGGACTATGGCTACACCTTC
few - TRBJ1-1 TRBV11-2 CASTEAGNTEAFF TGTGCCAGCACCGAGGCGGGTAACACTGAAGCTTTCTTT
- - TRBJ1-5 TRBV10-3 CAISEAGGGQPQHF TGTGCCATCAGTGAGGCGGGAGGGGGACAGCCCCAGCATTTT
few TRBD2 TRBJ2-1 TRBV10-3 CAISPSGRDGEQFF TGTGCCATCAGTCCTAGCGGGAGAGACGGTGAGCAGTTCTTC
- TRBD1 TRBJ2-5 TRBV9 CASSPSGRDRGGETQYF TGTGCCAGCAGCCCTAGTGGGAGAGACAGGGGTGGCGAGACCCAGTACTTC
- - TRBJ2-1 TRBV11-1 CASSPPDRIYNEQFF TGTGCCAGCAGCCCTCCAGACAGAATCTACAATGAGCAGTTCTTC
many - TRBJ2-5 TRBV7-2 CASSFQESAQYF TGTGCCAGCAGTTTCCAAGAAAGTGCCCAGTACTTC
many - TRBJ2-7 TRBV20-1 CSARDLIEQYF TGCAGTGCTAGAGATCTGATCGAGCAGTACTTC
many - TRBJ2-7 TRBV29-1 CSVGRNEQYF TGCAGCGTTGGTCGCAACGAGCAGTACTTC
few - TRBJ2-7 TRBV25-1 CASSEGGPSYEQYF TGTGCCAGCAGTGAGGGGGGGCCCTCCTACGAGCAGTACTTC
- - TRBJ2-7 TRBV5-5 CASNFSDEQYF TGTGCCAGCAACTTTTCGGATGAGCAGTACTTC